This TCR beta chain was captured in a study of cytomegalovirus exposure and HLA in healthy donors (dated by TCRdb to 2015 to 2018). As for the study more broadly: An earlier analysis of 587 of the donors reported under 300 Gb of sequence data and 95 million to 120 million unique TCR beta sequences obtained from around 180 million T cells. To study patterns of TCR occurrence, a later analysis re-analyzed previously published TCR beta repertoires from around 700 donors and added high-resolution HLA genotyping. Four to six DR-DQ haplotypes were handled as single units for association and clustering, since linkage in the cohort was strong. Roughly 300 gigabases of sequencing data and some 85 million unique TCR sequences were included in an early release covering about 600 HLA-typed donors. The study aimed to test whether signatures of past pathogen exposure could be identified by cataloging public T cell receptors. Rather than drawing on any new phenotypic data, the later analysis identified candidate immune exposures from TCR beta sequences and the way those sequences occurred across donors. Both class I and class II loci were covered by HLA typing, at four-digit resolution. Across approximately 420 genotyped donors of the cohort, an average of about 220,000 unique TCR beta nucleotide sequences per donor were sequenced, and approximately 17% of those sequences were non-productive. The study used immunosequencing to profile the T cell repertoires of several hundred subjects and linked those repertoires to cytomegalovirus serostatus. Every repertoire in the discovery cohort had been generated on one and the same sequencing platform. Typing coverage varied by locus: about 629-640 donors for A, B, C, DRB1 and DQB1; more than 500 for DQA1; nearly 610 for DPA1; around 490 for DPB1. A separate validation cohort of over a hundred different subjects was used in addition to the roughly 670-subject first cohort. In a later genetic analysis, genome-wide SNP genotypes for about three fifths of the 666 donors were used, and that subset was treated as a discovery cohort. Of the roughly 390 genotyped donors, 65% to 90% were placed in the genetic ancestry cluster associated with self-reported Caucasian donors. An earlier analysis of roughly 600 of the donors used high-throughput TCR beta sequencing to judge whether each TCR beta V gene segment behaved as functional or pseudogenic. To predict cytomegalovirus infection status, the study combined high-throughput TCR immunosequencing, statistical association of individual TCRs with disease status, and machine learning. Donor age, sex, ethnicity and CMV serostatus were collected together with the repertoire data. General study outcomes and caveats: Broadly in line with IMGT annotations, most TCR beta V segments showed up in productive rearrangements about 87% or about 30% of the time in an earlier analysis of under 700 of the donors. In a later analysis, the rate of TCR association differed among HLA loci, with DRB1 alleles having the most associated TCRs and HLA-C alleles having the fewest. Cytomegalovirus status was reported to be diagnosed by the classifier with high specificity and sensitivity in both the original and validation cohorts. In vitro tests confirmed that three of the cytomegalovirus-associated TCR beta chains recognize cytomegalovirus antigens. According to the authors, the approach could potentially be generalized to other disease states and immunological phenotypes. Some IMGT-functional V segments, including TRBV6-2 and TRBV6-3, could not be distinguished by the 87-base-pair reads and were therefore excluded. In a later analysis, HLA-associated TCR beta chains were found to be more clonally expanded and to have lower generation probabilities than equally common non-associated chains. A cluster of highly shared sequence variants was judged likely to represent a technical artifact of the sequencing pipeline. A later analysis found that most CMV-associated TCR beta chains appeared HLA-restricted, with HLA associations seemingly driven largely by CMV exposure. A further reported finding was that TCR beta sequences accurately predicted the HLA-A and HLA-B alleles for most subjects in the first cohort. Because some donors lacked HLA typing at each locus, the association tests relied only on the typed subset. The study gave a list of about 170 TCR beta chains associated with cytomegalovirus. According to a later analysis, parvovirus B19, influenza, CMV and Epstein-Barr virus appeared linked to several top co-occurrence clusters. Because counts were too low, about 18 rarely observed V segments, including chromosome 9 orphons, were excluded from the earlier analysis of some 590 of the donors. Sequencing depth was assumed to be roughly uniform across donors in the presence/absence analyses, though that assumption may not hold. Linkage disequilibrium might explain the correlated functional status among segregating V segments, but an unknown experimental factor could not be excluded. At a false discovery rate of 0.05, a later analysis linked 15,000 to 20,000 TCR beta sequences to specific HLA alleles. The cohort was sequenced for TCR beta chains only, and without alpha or paired-chain data the features that could be detected were limited. V-gene and J-gene trimming of TCR beta chains was associated with a missense DCLRE1C variant in a later genetic analysis, and the association was replicated in an independent cohort. Compared with the approximately 670-donor mean, donors in an Asian-associated ancestry cluster had fewer N-insertions in productive TCRs, according to a later genetic analysis. Immune exposure information for the cohort was limited to CMV serostatus. Assigning TCR associations to individual alleles was difficult when HLA alleles, especially DR and DQ, strongly co-occurred. Most TCR sequences were observed very rarely across donors, whereas some public TCRs were present in many individuals.

V is reduced by 4 bases and J by 4 bases, leaving a spacing of 7 bases between them. The germline V gene gives CDR1 as MDHEN and CDR2 as SYDVKM. From the cysteine up to the phenylalanine, the CDR3 has a length of 12 residues. Left in the record is the CDR3 DNA by itself, 36 bases read in frame from the first base. The cohort comprised fewer than 700 healthy bone marrow donors. Cohort members were all nominally healthy when sampled, although unrecorded immune exposures were likely present. The donor tested CMV seropositive and was one of the 289 seropositive cohort members. Each donor provided a peripheral blood sample, and peripheral blood mononuclear cells were used for TCR beta sequencing. The Qiagen DNeasy Blood Extraction Kit was used to extract genomic DNA from the blood cell samples. Library method: the immunoSEQ multiplex PCR assay. The multiplex PCR relied on a mix of 60 forward primers for TCR Vbeta segments and 13 reverse primers for TCR Jbeta segments. The CDR3 region of rearranged TCR beta genes was amplified from genomic DNA with a multiplex PCR assay. Amplified TCR beta libraries were sequenced as 87-base-pair reads on the Illumina HiSeq System. From the authors' description of their analysis: Across the 670 or so repertoires, a later analysis counted tens of millions of unique TCR beta chains, approximately 10 million of which were shared by at least two donors. Raw reads were error-corrected and collapsed into unique sequences by a nearest-neighbor algorithm in which closely related sequences were merged to remove PCR and sequencing errors. To assign V, D and J gene segments, CDR3 sequences were aligned to IMGT reference sequences. Each retained sequence needed at least a six-nucleotide match to both a V gene segment and a J gene segment. Rearrangements were classified as productive when the CDR3 lacked stop codons and remained in frame with V and J, and all other rearrangements were classified as non-productive. Following IMGT convention, CDR3 was defined as the stretch from the second conserved V-encoded cysteine up to the conserved J-encoded phenylalanine. The earlier analysis of approximately 590 of the donors excluded any sequence lacking an unambiguous match to a single V gene segment. An earlier analysis of approximately 590 of the donors called V segments functional above 56.7% productive rearrangements and segregating when the between-donor standard deviation exceeded 5%. A statistical classification framework was developed to diagnose cytomegalovirus status using the catalog of TCR beta chain sequences. In a later analysis, V and J genes were assigned by comparing TCR nucleotide sequences against IMGT/GENE-DB human TR gene sequences. In a later analysis, CDR3 sequences and most-parsimonious VDJ recombination scenarios were assigned using the TCRdist pipeline. A later analysis defined each TCR beta chain by its CDR3 amino acid sequence plus V-gene family, and excluded reads lacking a unique V-gene family. As a way to deal with suspected cross-contamination and a sequencing artifact, a later analysis dropped under 600 nucleotide sequences that were highly shared and had low generation probability. In a later analysis, a clonal expansion index was calculated for each public chain from normalized within-repertoire ranks of inferred template counts. In a later analysis, generation probabilities were computed with a VDJ recombination model fitted to out-of-frame rearrangements, and the resulting probabilities were checked against IGoR. In a later analysis, TCR-TCR, TCR-HLA and TCR-CMV co-occurrence was scored with hypergeometric tests, and a repertoire-size bias correction was applied to TCR pairs. A later analysis estimated false discovery rates by permuting HLA or CMV assignments 20 times. In a later analysis, co-occurring TCRs were grouped using DBSCAN, and TCRdist sequence similarity was added for clustering within HLA-allele-positive subsets. Repertoires with fewer than 30,000 or more than 120,000 public chains were left out of co-occurrence clustering, as were four to six repertoires with anomalous nucleotide sharing. In TCRdb, the immuneACCESS table is reduced to in-frame sequences with V and J assigned. These tables do not hold every clone; where another copy was compared, an unresolved V gene accounts for under half, and the others remain unexplained. The V and J calls and clone size come from that table; D and trimming were worked out from the DNA. Across this sample there are about 120,000 clones, with roughly 80% seen only once. About a tenth of the sample lies in the top ten.

As for this clone: Its antigen has not been determined. One base away there is no much larger clone; base qualities are not given.

This receptor was taken from a man in his thirties or forties in good health and CMV-seropositive. Sequencing used PBMCs. The rearranged segments are TRBV28 and TRBJ1-2, with the D gene not confidently named. CDR3 reads: CASSYGLYGYTF. The nucleotides are TGTGCCAGCAGTTACGGACTCTATGGCTACACCTTC.